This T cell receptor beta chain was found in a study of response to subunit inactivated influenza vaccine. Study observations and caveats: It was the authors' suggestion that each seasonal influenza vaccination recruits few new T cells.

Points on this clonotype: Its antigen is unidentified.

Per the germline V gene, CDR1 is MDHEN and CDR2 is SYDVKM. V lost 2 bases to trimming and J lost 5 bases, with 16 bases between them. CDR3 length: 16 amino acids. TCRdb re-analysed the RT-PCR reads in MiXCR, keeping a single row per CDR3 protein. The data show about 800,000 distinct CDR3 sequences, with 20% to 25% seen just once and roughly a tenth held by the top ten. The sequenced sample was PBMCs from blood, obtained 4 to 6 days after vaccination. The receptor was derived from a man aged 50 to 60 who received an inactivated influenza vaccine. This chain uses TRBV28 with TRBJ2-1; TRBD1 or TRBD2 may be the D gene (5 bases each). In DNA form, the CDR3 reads TGTGCCAGCAGTTTACGGGACGGACCCCCCAACAATGAGCAGTTCTTC. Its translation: CASSLRDGPPNNEQFF.